The following is a TCR beta chain sequence with its context. The entry originates in a study of cytomegalovirus exposure and HLA in healthy donors. CDR3 size: 15 residues. In germline, CDR1 is MNHEY, CDR2 SMNVEV (reference sequence). V was clipped by 6 bases and J by 10 bases; unmatched bases: 10. A multiplex PCR was run with 60 Vbeta primers and 13 Jbeta primers. This table comes from immunoSEQ multiplex PCR, and its TCRdb copy is limited to in-frame clones, with some not included. The data show 100,000 to 150,000 clones, with 75% seen just once and roughly 3.5% held by the top ten. The chain employs TRBV27 and TRBJ2-3; 13 positions agree with TRBD2. This TCR was sampled from a woman aged 45 to 65 in good health and CMV-seronegative. The sample was PBMCs. Written as DNA, the CDR3 is TGTGCCAGCAGAGCTTTAACTAGCGGGAGGGTGGCGCAGTATTTT. Protein: CASRALTSGRVAQYF.